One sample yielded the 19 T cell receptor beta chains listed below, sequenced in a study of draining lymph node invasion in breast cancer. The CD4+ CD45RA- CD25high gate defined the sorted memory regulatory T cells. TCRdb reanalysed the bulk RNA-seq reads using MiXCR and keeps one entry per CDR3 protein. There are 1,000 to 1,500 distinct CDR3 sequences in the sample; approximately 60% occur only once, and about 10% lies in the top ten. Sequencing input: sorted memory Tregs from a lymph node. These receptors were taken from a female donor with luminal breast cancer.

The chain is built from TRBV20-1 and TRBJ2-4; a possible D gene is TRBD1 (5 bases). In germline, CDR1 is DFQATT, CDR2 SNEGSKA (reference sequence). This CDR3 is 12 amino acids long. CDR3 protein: CGASLSKNIQYF. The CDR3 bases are TGCGGGGCCAGTTTATCCAAAAACATTCAGTACTTC.

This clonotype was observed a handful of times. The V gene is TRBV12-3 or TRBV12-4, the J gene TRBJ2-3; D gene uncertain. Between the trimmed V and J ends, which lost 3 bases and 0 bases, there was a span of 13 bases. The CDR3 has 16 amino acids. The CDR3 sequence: CASSLGDGPSTDTQYF. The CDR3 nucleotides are TGTGCCAGCAGTTTGGGCGACGGCCCTAGCACAGATACGCAGTATTTT.

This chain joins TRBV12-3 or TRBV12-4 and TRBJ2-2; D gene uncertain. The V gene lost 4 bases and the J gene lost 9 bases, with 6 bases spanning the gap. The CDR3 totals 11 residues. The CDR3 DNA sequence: TGTGCCAGCAGTTCCCTCCGGGAGCTGTTTTTT. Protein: CASSSLRELFF.

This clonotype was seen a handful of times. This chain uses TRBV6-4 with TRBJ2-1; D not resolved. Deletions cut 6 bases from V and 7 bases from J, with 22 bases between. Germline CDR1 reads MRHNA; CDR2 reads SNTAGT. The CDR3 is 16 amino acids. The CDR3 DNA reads TGTGCCAGCAGCCACAAAGGTTTGCTGGGTTTGAATGAGCAGTTCTTC. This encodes CASSHKGLLGLNEQFF.

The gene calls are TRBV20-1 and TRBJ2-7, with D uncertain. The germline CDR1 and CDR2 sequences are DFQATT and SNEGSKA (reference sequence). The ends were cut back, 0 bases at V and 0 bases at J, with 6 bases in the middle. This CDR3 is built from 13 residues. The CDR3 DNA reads TGCAGTGCTAGAGACAGGCTCTCCTACGAGCAGTACTTC. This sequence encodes CSARDRLSYEQYF.

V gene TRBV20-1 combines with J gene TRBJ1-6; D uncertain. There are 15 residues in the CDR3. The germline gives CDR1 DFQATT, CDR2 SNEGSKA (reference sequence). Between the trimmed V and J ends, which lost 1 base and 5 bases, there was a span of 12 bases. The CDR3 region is CSARGAARNNSPLHF. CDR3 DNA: TGCAGTGCTAGAGGCGCAGCACGCAATAATTCACCCCTCCACTTT.

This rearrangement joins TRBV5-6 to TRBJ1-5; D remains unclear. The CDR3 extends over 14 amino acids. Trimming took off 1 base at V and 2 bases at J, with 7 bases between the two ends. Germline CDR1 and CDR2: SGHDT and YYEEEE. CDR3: CASSLRVRNQPQHF. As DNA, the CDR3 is TGTGCCAGCAGCTTGCGGGTTCGCAATCAGCCCCAGCATTTT.

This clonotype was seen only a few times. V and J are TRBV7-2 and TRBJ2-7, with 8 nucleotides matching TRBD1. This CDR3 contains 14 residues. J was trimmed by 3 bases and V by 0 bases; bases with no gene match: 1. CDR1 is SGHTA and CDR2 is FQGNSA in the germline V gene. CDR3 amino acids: CASSLAGTGYEQYF. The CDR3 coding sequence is TGTGCCAGCAGCTTAGCCGGGACAGGCTACGAGCAGTACTTC.

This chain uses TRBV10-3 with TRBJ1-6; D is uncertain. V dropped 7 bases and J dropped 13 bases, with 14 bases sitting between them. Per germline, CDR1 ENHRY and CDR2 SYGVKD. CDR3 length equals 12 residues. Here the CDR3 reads CAIKVENGPLHF. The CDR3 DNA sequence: TGTGCCATCAAGGTGGAGAATGGGCCCCTCCACTTT.

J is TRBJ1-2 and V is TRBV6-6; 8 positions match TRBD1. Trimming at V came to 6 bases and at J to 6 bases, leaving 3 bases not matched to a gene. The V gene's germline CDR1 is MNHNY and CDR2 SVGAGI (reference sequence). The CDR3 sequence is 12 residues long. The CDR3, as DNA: TGTGCCAGCAGGCCGACAGGGGATGGCTACACCTTC. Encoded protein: CASRPTGDGYTF.

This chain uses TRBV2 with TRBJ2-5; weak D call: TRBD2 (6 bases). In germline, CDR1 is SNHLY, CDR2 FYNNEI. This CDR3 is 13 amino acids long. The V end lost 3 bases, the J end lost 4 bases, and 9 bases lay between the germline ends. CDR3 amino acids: CASSDGGPETQYF. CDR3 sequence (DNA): TGTGCCAGCAGTGACGGGGGTCCAGAGACCCAGTACTTC. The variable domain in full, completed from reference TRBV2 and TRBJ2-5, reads EPEVTQTPSHQVTQMGQEVILRCVPISNHLYFYWYRQILGQKVEFLVSFYNNEISEKSEIFDDQFSVERPDGSNFTLKIRSTKLEDSAMYFCASSDGGPETQYFGPGTRLLVL.

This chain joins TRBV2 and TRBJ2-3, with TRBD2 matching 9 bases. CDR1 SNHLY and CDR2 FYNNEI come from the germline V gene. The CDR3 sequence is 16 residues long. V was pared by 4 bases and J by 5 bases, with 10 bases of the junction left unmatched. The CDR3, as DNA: TGTGCCAGCAGTGCGCCAAGCGGGGGGTTGGGAGATACGCAGTATTTT. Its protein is CASSAPSGGLGDTQYF.

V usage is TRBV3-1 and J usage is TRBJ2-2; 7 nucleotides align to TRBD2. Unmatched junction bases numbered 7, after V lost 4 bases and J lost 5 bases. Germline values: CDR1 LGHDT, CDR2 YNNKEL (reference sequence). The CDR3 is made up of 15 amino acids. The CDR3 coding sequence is TGTGCCAGCAGCCCCCGACTGGGACTAACCGGGGAGCTGTTTTTT. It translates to CASSPRLGLTGELFF. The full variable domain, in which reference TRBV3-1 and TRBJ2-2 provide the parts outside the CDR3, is DTAVSQTPKYLVTQMGNDKSIKCEQNLGHDTMYWYKQDSKKFLKIMFSYNNKELIINETVPNRFSPKSPDKAHLNLHINSLELGDSAVYFCASSPRLGLTGELFFGEGSRLTVL.

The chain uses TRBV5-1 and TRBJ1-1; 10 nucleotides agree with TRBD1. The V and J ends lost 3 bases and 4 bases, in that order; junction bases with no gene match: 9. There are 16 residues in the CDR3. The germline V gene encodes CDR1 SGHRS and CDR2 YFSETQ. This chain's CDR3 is CASSSRQGAIGTEAFF. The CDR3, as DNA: TGCGCCAGCAGCTCTAGACAGGGGGCCATAGGCACTGAAGCTTTCTTT.

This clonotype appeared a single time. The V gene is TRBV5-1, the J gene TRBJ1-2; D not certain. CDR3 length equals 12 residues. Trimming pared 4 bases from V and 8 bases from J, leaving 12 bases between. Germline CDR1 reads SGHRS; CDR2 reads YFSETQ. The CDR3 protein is CASSPEGLGYTF. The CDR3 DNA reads TGCGCCAGCAGCCCTGAGGGTCTCGGCTACACCTTC.

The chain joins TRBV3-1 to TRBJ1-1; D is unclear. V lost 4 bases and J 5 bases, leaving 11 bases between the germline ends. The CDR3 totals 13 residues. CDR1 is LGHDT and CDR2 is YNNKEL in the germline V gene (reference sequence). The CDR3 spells CASSLGVRTEAFF. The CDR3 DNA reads TGTGCCAGCAGCCTAGGAGTGAGGACTGAAGCTTTCTTT.

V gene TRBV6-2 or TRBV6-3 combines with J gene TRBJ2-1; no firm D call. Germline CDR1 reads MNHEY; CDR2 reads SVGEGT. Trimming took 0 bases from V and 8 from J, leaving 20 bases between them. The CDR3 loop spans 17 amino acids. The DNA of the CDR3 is TGTGCCAGCAGTTACTCTCCCGGGCTTGTGTCGGTCCATGAGCAGTTCTTC. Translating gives CASSYSPGLVSVHEQFF.

This CDR3 reads CASSLGAGRLTGELFF. The CDR3 DNA reads TGCGCCAGCAGCTTGGGGGCAGGCCGGCTGACCGGGGAGCTGTTTTTT. The J gene is TRBJ2-2, the V gene TRBV5-1; D gene ambiguous. Trimming pared 0 bases from V and 5 bases from J, leaving 14 bases between. The germline V gene encodes CDR1 SGHRS and CDR2 YFSETQ. There are 16 residues in the CDR3.

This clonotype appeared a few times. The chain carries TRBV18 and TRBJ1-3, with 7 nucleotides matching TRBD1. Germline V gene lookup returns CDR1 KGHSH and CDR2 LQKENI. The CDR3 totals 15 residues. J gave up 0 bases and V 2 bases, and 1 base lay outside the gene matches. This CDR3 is CASSPGTVSGNTIYF. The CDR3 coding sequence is TGTGCCAGCTCACCAGGGACAGTCTCTGGAAACACCATATATTTT.